One and the same sample provided the 19 T cell receptor beta chains below, sequenced in a study of vaccination effects on CD4 cells after COVID-19. The ViraFEST assay expanded antigen-specific CD4+ T cells with viral peptide pools before sequencing. Following 10 days of culture, CD4+ T cells were isolated. Nucleocapsid antibodies were negative in the vaccine recipients, who had never had SARS-CoV-2 infection. Clones were read by immunoSEQ multiplex PCR, and TCRdb kept only the in-frame ones, dropping some. The repertoire holds more than 20,000 clones, with around 70% as singletons. These receptors have no identified antigens. Here the sequenced sample was CD4+ T cells from PBMCs cultured with SARS-CoV-2 spike peptides, taken before COVID-19 vaccination. Source of these receptors: a human donor who received a COVID-19 vaccine.

The V gene is TRBV5-4, the J gene TRBJ1-2, with a tentative D call TRBD1 (6 bases). The V end lost 3 bases, the J end lost 1 base, and 22 bases lay between the germline ends. The CDR3 consists of 18 residues. CDR1 is SGHNT and CDR2 is YYREEE in the germline V gene (reference sequence). DNA for the CDR3: TGTGCCAGCAGCTCCCTCGGAGGGGGAGAAAGAATTAACTATGGCTACACCTTC. It specifies CASSSLGGGERINYGYTF.

This rearrangement joins TRBV27 to TRBJ2-7; D is perhaps TRBD1 or TRBD2 (5 bases each). The CDR3 is 14 amino acids. Trimming took off 3 bases at V and 1 base at J, with 10 bases between the two ends. Looked up from germline, CDR1 is MNHEY and CDR2 is SMNVEV (reference sequence). The CDR3 DNA follows: TGTGCCAGCAGTTTTGGAGGACAATCCTACGAGCAGTACTTC. Its protein is CASSFGGQSYEQYF.

The genes are TRBV7-9 and TRBJ2-3; D assignment may be TRBD1 or TRBD2 (7 bases each). The CDR3 is 17 residues long. From germline, CDR1 is SEHNR and CDR2 FQNEAQ (reference sequence). V was shortened by 5 bases and J by 3 bases, with 21 bases between the two germline ends. CDR3 bases: TGTGCCAGCAGCCCAGCCTTGGGAGGGGGCTGGACAGATACGCAGTATTTT. It translates to CASSPALGGGWTDTQYF. Full variable domain (missing parts from reference TRBV7-9 and TRBJ2-3): DTGVSQNPRHKITKRGQNVTFRCDPISEHNRLYWYRQTLGQGPEFLTYFQNEAQLEKSRLLSDRFSAERPKGSFSTLEIQRTEQGDSAMYLCASSPALGGGWTDTQYFGPGTRLTVL.

The chain has TRBV7-2 and TRBJ2-7; 7 bases are shared with TRBD2. This CDR3 is 12 amino acids long. With 4 bases clipped from V and 3 bases from J, the junction kept 0 bases outside the gene matches. Germline V gives CDR1 SGHTA, CDR2 FQGNSA. CDR3 sequence (DNA): TGTGCCAGCAGCTCTAGCGGCTACGAGCAGTACTTC. Protein: CASSSSGYEQYF.

The chain is built from TRBV4-1 and TRBJ2-1, with 9 bases that match TRBD2. V dropped 6 bases and J dropped 0; count of bases not matched to a gene: 9. There are 17 residues in the CDR3. Germline CDR1 and CDR2: MGHRA and YSYEKL. CDR3 DNA: TGCGCCAGCAGATTTATAGCGGGAGCTATCTCCTACAATGAGCAGTTCTTC. Its protein product is CASRFIAGAISYNEQFF.

The chain recombines TRBV14 with TRBJ1-1; D not certain. The CDR3 covers 13 residues. Between the trimmed V and J ends, which lost 8 bases and 0 bases, there was a span of 10 bases. CDR1 and CDR2 from the germline V gene are SGHDN and FVKESK. The CDR3 here is CASADGLNTEAFF. The CDR3 DNA sequence: TGTGCCAGCGCCGACGGATTGAACACTGAAGCTTTCTTT.

V and J are TRBV4-1 and TRBJ2-6; D possibly corresponds to TRBD2 (6 bases). The CDR3 loop spans 17 amino acids. From germline, CDR1 is MGHRA and CDR2 YSYEKL. V was trimmed by 1 base and J by 0 bases, leaving 10 bases between them. The CDR3 here is CASSQGSGLSGANVLTF. CDR3 bases: TGCGCCAGCAGCCAAGGGTCGGGACTCTCTGGGGCCAACGTCCTGACTTTC.

The rearrangement links TRBV2 to TRBJ2-5; TRBD2 might be the D (5 bases). Germline-derived CDR1 and CDR2 are SNHLY and FYNNEI. Trimming removed 0 bases at V and 2 bases at J, with 13 bases between. This CDR3 comprises 16 residues. In DNA form, the CDR3 reads TGTGCCAGCAGTGAAGCGTCGGGATTTTTACAAGAGACCCAGTACTTC. It is translated as CASSEASGFLQETQYF. Full variable domain (remainder filled in from reference TRBV2 and TRBJ2-5): EPEVTQTPSHQVTQMGQEVILRCVPISNHLYFYWYRQILGQKVEFLVSFYNNEISEKSEIFDDQFSVERPDGSNFTLKIRSTKLEDSAMYFCASSEASGFLQETQYFGPGTRLLVL.

This chain joins TRBV5-3 and TRBJ2-4; D may correspond to TRBD1 or TRBD2 (5 bases each). Being an ORF, TRBV5-3 has a function that is uncertain. V gave up 4 bases and J gave up 10 bases, with 15 bases separating them. CDR3 size: 13 residues. For the CDR3, the DNA is TGTGCCAGAAGCCCGGGACGGCTACTGATTCAGTACTTC. Amino acids: CARSPGRLLIQYF.

The chain employs TRBV6-5 and TRBJ1-3, with TRBD1 matching 7 bases. The CDR3 consists of 14 residues. Germline-derived CDR1 and CDR2 are MNHEY and SVGAGI. V shed 5 bases, J shed 2 bases, and the junction held 3 bases outside the gene matches. CDR3 in amino acids: CASSNRGPGNTIYF. For the CDR3, the DNA is TGTGCCAGCAGTAATAGGGGGCCTGGAAACACCATATATTTT.

V usage is TRBV25-1 and J usage is TRBJ2-5, with D perhaps TRBD2 (7 bases). Germline loops: CDR1 MGHDK, CDR2 SYGVNS. This CDR3 is built from 16 residues. V lost 0 bases, J lost 5 bases, and 16 bases lay in between. The CDR3 DNA is TGTGCCAGCAGTGAATATGGGGGAGGGGGTCCCGAGACCCAGTACTTC. Amino acid sequence: CASSEYGGGGPETQYF. The whole variable domain, filled in from reference TRBV25-1 and TRBJ2-5, reads EADIYQTPRYLVIGTGKKITLECSQTMGHDKMYWYQQDPGMELHLIHYSYGVNSTEKGDLSSESTVSRIRTEHFPLTLESARPSHTSQYLCASSEYGGGGPETQYFGPGTRLLVL.

The chain combines TRBV6-5 with TRBJ1-2, with D possibly being TRBD1 (6 bases). The CDR3 is 13 amino acids. Germline CDR1 reads MNHEY; CDR2 reads SVGAGI. V lost 0 bases and J 7 bases, leaving 9 bases between the germline ends. This CDR3 reads CASSYSGGVGYTF. In DNA form, the CDR3 reads TGTGCCAGCAGTTACTCGGGGGGCGTTGGCTACACCTTC.

This clone was observed a few times. The rearrangement uses TRBV18 and TRBJ2-3; D perhaps matches TRBD2 (5 bases). V was clipped by 6 bases and J by 4 bases, with 14 bases between them. This CDR3 comprises 14 residues. Germline V gene lookup returns CDR1 KGHSH and CDR2 LQKENI. The CDR3 here is CASSRGSLADTQYF. The CDR3 DNA reads as TGTGCCAGCTCCCGCGGGTCTTTGGCAGATACGCAGTATTTT.

The chain recombines TRBV10-3 with TRBJ2-7; D is ambiguous. V dropped 10 bases and J dropped 4 bases, with 14 bases sitting between them. CDR1 ENHRY and CDR2 SYGVKD come from the germline V gene. The CDR3 covers 12 residues. This chain's CDR3 is CATYHSGYEQYF. The CDR3 DNA is TGTGCCACCTACCATTCTGGATACGAGCAGTACTTC.

This clone was counted a single time. The chain uses TRBV30 and TRBJ2-4, with D perhaps matching TRBD2 (7 bases). The ends were cut back, 0 bases at V and 1 base at J, with 10 bases in the middle. Per the germline V gene, CDR1 is GTSNPN and CDR2 is SVGIG (reference sequence). There are 15 residues in the CDR3. The DNA for the CDR3 is TGTGCCTGGAGTGTTGGGGGGGCCGCCAAAAACATTCAGTACTTC. It encodes CAWSVGGAAKNIQYF.

The rearrangement joins TRBV10-2 to TRBJ2-3; the match to TRBD2 covers 12 bases. The germline CDR1 and CDR2 sequences are WSHSY and SAAADI. This CDR3 has 15 residues. V dropped 6 bases and J dropped 4; count of bases not matched to a gene: 5. CDR3 sequence (DNA): TGCGCCAGCAGAGACCGGACTAGCGGGGCAGATACGCAGTATTTT. Translation: CASRDRTSGADTQYF.

This sequence joins TRBV18 and TRBJ1-4; the D gene is possibly TRBD1 (6 bases). The CDR3 covers 16 residues. The V and J ends lost 3 bases and 5 bases respectively, with 16 bases between them. Germline V gene data show CDR1 as KGHSH and CDR2 as LQKENI. The DNA for the CDR3 is TGTGCCAGCTCACCTATTCTAAAGGACAGAAATGAAAAACTGTTTTTT. Its protein product is CASSPILKDRNEKLFF.

J is TRBJ2-3 and V is TRBV30, with a tentative D call TRBD2 (6 bases). The germline gives CDR1 GTSNPN, CDR2 SVGIG (reference sequence). The CDR3 runs 14 residues. V dropped 3 bases and J dropped 0 bases, with 10 bases sitting between them. This CDR3 reads CAWSLGGSTDTQYF. CDR3 DNA: TGTGCCTGGAGCCTCGGGGGTAGCACAGATACGCAGTATTTT.

The chain uses TRBV7-9 and TRBJ2-7; the D gene is possibly TRBD1 (6 bases). The CDR3 spans 12 residues. Trimming removed 10 bases at V and 1 base at J, with 11 bases between. Germline V gene data show CDR1 as SEHNR and CDR2 as FQNEAQ (reference sequence). The CDR3 DNA follows: TGTGCCATCGTTAGGGGGTCCTACGAGCAGTACTTC. It is translated as CAIVRGSYEQYF.